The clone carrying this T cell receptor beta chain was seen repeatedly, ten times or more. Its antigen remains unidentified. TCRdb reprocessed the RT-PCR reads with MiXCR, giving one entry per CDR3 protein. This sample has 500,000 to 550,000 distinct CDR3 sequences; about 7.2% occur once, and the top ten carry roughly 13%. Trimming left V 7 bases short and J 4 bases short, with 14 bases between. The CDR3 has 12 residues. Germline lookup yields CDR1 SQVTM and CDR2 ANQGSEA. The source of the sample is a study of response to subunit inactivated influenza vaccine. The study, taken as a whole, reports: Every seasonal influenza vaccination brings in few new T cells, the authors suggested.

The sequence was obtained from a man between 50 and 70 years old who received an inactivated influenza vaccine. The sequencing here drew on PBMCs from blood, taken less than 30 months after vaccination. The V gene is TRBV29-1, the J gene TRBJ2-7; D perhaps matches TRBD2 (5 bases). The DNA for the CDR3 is TGCAGCGGACGAGGGCCCGGGTACGAGCAGTACTTC. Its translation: CSGRGPGYEQYF.